The 13 T cell receptor beta chains below come from one sample, sequenced in a study of CD8 T cells in ankylosing spondylitis. Study findings and constraints: Roughly eight highly homologous variants made up a TCR beta motif, and this motif appeared characteristic of ankylosing spondylitis blood.

Their antigen targets remain unknown. MiXCR was run by TCRdb on the 5' RACE reads, yielding one entry per CDR3 protein. The sample yields hundreds of thousands of distinct CDR3 sequences, roughly a sixth seen once. The sequencing sample was made of blood, either unsorted or a sorted T cell fraction (not recorded which). The receptor set was obtained from a male donor with ankylosing spondylitis.

The chain carries TRBV20-1 and TRBJ2-2, with 7 bases that match TRBD1. The CDR3 is 12 amino acids. From germline, CDR1 is DFQATT and CDR2 SNEGSKA (reference sequence). The junction had 5 bases not matched to a gene; V was cut back by 7 bases and J by 6 bases. Written as DNA, the CDR3 is TGCAGTGTTCTCGGACAGGCCGGGGAGCTGTTTTTT. It translates to CSVLGQAGELFF.

The chain couples TRBV3-1 to TRBJ1-2; 8 nucleotides line up with TRBD1. V lost 1 base and J lost 5; bases outside the gene matches: 0. Germline values: CDR1 LGHDT, CDR2 YNNKEL (reference sequence). CDR3 length: 13 residues. CDR3 protein: CASSQGTGYGYTF. The DNA for the CDR3 is TGTGCCAGCAGCCAAGGGACAGGGTATGGCTACACCTTC.

J is TRBJ2-3 and V is TRBV28; D is uncertain. Deletions cut 3 bases from V and 14 bases from J, with 15 bases between. The CDR3 is 12 residues long. Per germline, CDR1 MDHEN and CDR2 SYDVKM. This chain's CDR3 is CASSFLAARRYF. CDR3 DNA sequence: TGTGCCAGCAGTTTCCTCGCAGCTCGAAGGTATTTT. The variable domain in full, with the rest retrieved from reference TRBV28 and TRBJ2-3, is DVKVTQSSRYLVKRTGEKVFLECVQDMDHENMFWYRQDPGLGLRLIYFSYDVKMKEKGDIPEGYSVSREKKERFSLILESASTNQTSMYLCASSFLAARRYFGPGTRLTVL.

This clonotype occurred once. The J gene is TRBJ2-5, the V gene TRBV6-2 or TRBV6-3; no firm D call. V was trimmed by 7 bases and J by 5 bases, leaving 14 bases between them. Germline V gene sequence: CDR1 MNHEY, CDR2 SVGEGT. The CDR3 loop spans 13 amino acids. The CDR3 sequence: CASTGPYWETQYF. The CDR3 bases are TGTGCCAGCACCGGGCCTTATTGGGAGACCCAGTACTTC.

The rearrangement uses TRBV18 and TRBJ2-3; D is perhaps TRBD1 (6 bases). The germline V gene encodes CDR1 KGHSH and CDR2 LQKENI. Trimming removed 5 bases at V and 0 bases at J, with 12 bases between. The CDR3 runs 15 residues. In DNA form, the CDR3 reads TGTGCCAGCTCAGAAGGACAGCTTAGCACAGATACGCAGTATTTT. Protein: CASSEGQLSTDTQYF.

This clonotype was observed a handful of times. The chain combines TRBV3-1 with TRBJ1-1; tentatively, D is TRBD1 (6 bases). Germline V lookup: CDR1 LGHDT, CDR2 YNNKEL (reference sequence). V was pared by 0 bases and J by 5 bases, with 19 bases between. This CDR3 spans 17 amino acids. The CDR3 sequence is CASSQDNMGRGRTEAFF. The CDR3 nucleotides read TGTGCCAGCAGCCAAGATAACATGGGGCGGGGGCGGACTGAAGCTTTCTTT.

This clonotype was seen more than once but under ten times. V and J are TRBV5-1 and TRBJ1-1; D is perhaps TRBD1 (6 bases). The germline V gene encodes CDR1 SGHRS and CDR2 YFSETQ. The CDR3 extends over 18 amino acids. Trimming removed 0 bases from V and 1 base from J, with 19 bases in between. Here the CDR3 DNA reads TGCGCCAGCAGCTTGGGGAGATTGCAGCGAGGGGGGAACACTGAAGCTTTCTTT. Translating gives CASSLGRLQRGGNTEAFF.

The V and J genes are TRBV3-1 and TRBJ1-2; 12 bases map to TRBD1. The junction had 3 bases not matched to a gene; V was cut back by 4 bases and J by 6 bases. Germline CDR1 reads LGHDT; CDR2 reads YNNKEL (reference sequence). The CDR3 runs 14 residues. The DNA for the CDR3 is TGTGCCAGCAGCCCCCGGGACAGGGGGCATGGCTACACCTTC. This sequence encodes CASSPRDRGHGYTF.

This clonotype turned up a few times. The V and J genes are TRBV20-1 and TRBJ2-5; perhaps TRBD2 as D (6 bases). The CDR3 has 13 amino acids. The germline V gene has CDR1 DFQATT and CDR2 SNEGSKA (reference sequence). V lost 1 base and J 5 bases, leaving 11 bases between the germline ends. In DNA form, the CDR3 reads TGCAGTGCTAGAGGGAGGGGCACGGAGACCCAGTACTTC. Translation: CSARGRGTETQYF.

The gene calls are TRBV20-1 and TRBJ2-2, with D perhaps matching TRBD1 or TRBD2 (6 bases each). The CDR3 totals 17 residues. CDR1 is DFQATT and CDR2 is SNEGSKA in the germline V gene (reference sequence). The V and J ends lost 4 bases and 0 bases respectively, with 18 bases between them. Here the CDR3 DNA reads TGCAGTGCTACCGGGGGCGGGCCGACGTCGAACACCGGGGAGCTGTTTTTT. This translates into CSATGGGPTSNTGELFF.

This clonotype was picked up many times. The chain combines TRBV12-3 or TRBV12-4 with TRBJ2-1; D may be TRBD2 (6 bases). Trimming stripped 6 bases from V and 2 bases from J, with 11 bases between. The CDR3 is 14 amino acids. The CDR3 nucleotides are TGTGCCAGCAGCCGGGAGACGGCCTACAATGAGCAGTTCTTC. Translating gives CASSRETAYNEQFF.

The CDR3 DNA reads as TGCAGTGCTACCGGACTAGCGGGAGTCCAAGAGACCCAGTACTTC. As protein: CSATGLAGVQETQYF. The rearrangement joins TRBV20-1 to TRBJ2-5; 13 bases align to TRBD2. The CDR3 is 15 residues long. V was clipped by 4 bases and J by 1 base; unmatched bases: 3. CDR1 DFQATT and CDR2 SNEGSKA come from the germline V gene (reference sequence).

This chain uses TRBV6-1 with TRBJ1-2, with 10 nucleotides matching TRBD1. The CDR3 runs to 15 residues. Germline V gene data show CDR1 as MNHNS and CDR2 as SASEGT. The V gene end was trimmed by 7 bases and the J gene end by 4 bases; junction bases not matched to a gene: 9. CDR3: CASKIRQGAIYGYTF. DNA for the CDR3: TGTGCCAGCAAGATACGACAGGGGGCTATCTATGGCTACACCTTC.